A selection of T cell receptor beta chains follows, all from one sample in a study of blood T cells in healthy people across ages. Using its own MiXCR run on the 5' RACE reads, TCRdb lists one record per CDR3 protein. Here the sample spans roughly 570,000 distinct CDR3 sequences, approximately 27% being singletons. The sample was blood. The receptors were sampled from an older woman in good health. Each CDR3 is given with its conserved first and last residue. A D gene is named only where the DNA matches it firmly. Clone sizes are given selectively: once, few, many, or a class where the clone is expanded.

J	V	D	size	CDR3	DNA
TRBJ2-7	TRBV7-8	TRBD1	-	CASSLEDRVTYEQYF	TGTGCCAGCAGCTTAGAGGACAGGGTAACCTACGAGCAGTACTTC
TRBJ2-5	TRBV7-8	-	-	CASSLLDETQYF	TGTGCCAGCAGCTTACTCGACGAGACCCAGTACTTC
TRBJ1-1	TRBV20-1	-	-	CSASRATVANEAFF	TGCAGTGCATCTAGGGCTACAGTGGCCAATGAAGCTTTCTTT
TRBJ2-3	TRBV7-9	TRBD1	-	CASSLTTGDAQYF	TGTGCCAGCAGCTTAACTACAGGGGACGCGCAGTATTTT
TRBJ2-7	TRBV29-1	TRBD2	-	CSVEVMGTSKGEQYF	TGCAGCGTTGAAGTTATGGGGACTAGCAAAGGCGAGCAGTACTTC
TRBJ1-5	TRBV6-1	-	-	CASRKDSLVNQPQHF	TGTGCCAGCAGGAAGGACAGTCTTGTCAATCAGCCCCAGCATTTT
TRBJ1-4	TRBV20-1	TRBD1	-	CSATDRSATNEKLFF	TGCAGTGCTACGGACAGGTCTGCAACTAATGAAAAACTGTTTTTT
TRBJ2-5	TRBV29-1	TRBD1	few	CSVGGQGSQETQYF	TGCAGCGTTGGGGGACAGGGCTCACAAGAGACCCAGTACTTC
TRBJ2-1	TRBV7-3	TRBD2	few	CASSSPGGEQFF	TGTGCCAGCAGCTCTCCGGGGGGAGAGCAGTTCTTC
TRBJ2-5	TRBV7-2	-	few	CASSLGETARTQYF	TGTGCCAGCAGCTTAGGTGAAACTGCCCGGACCCAGTACTTC
TRBJ2-1	TRBV20-1	-	few	CSAVGPLVDEQFF	TGCAGTGCTGTCGGCCCTCTCGTGGATGAGCAGTTCTTC
TRBJ2-1	TRBV6-9	TRBD2	few	CASSYPSGLENNEQFF	TGTGCCAGCAGTTATCCCTCGGGACTAGAAAATAATGAGCAGTTCTTC
TRBJ2-2	TRBV6-2/TRBV6-3	TRBD1	-	CASRTDRDTGEPFF	TGTGCCAGCAGGACCGACAGGGACACCGGGGAGCCGTTTTTT
TRBJ2-5	TRBV20-1	TRBD1	few	CSARDYRQGAVETQYF	TGCAGTGCTAGAGATTATCGGCAGGGGGCTGTAGAGACCCAGTACTTC